These T cell receptor beta chains were read from a single sample in a study of cytomegalovirus exposure and HLA in healthy donors. TCRdb's copy holds only in-frame clones and misses some; the assay was immunoSEQ multiplex PCR. The top ten hold about 2.2% of the sample, which has some 84,000 clones, roughly 93% seen once. Input material: PBMCs. All receptors derive from a man aged 25 to 40 in good health and CMV-seronegative. Each CDR3 is given with its conserved first and last residue. The order of the fields is V gene, CDR3 length, clone size, J gene, D gene, CDR3 DNA, CDR3 protein. The D gene is left open where the match is weak. Some rows have no size entry. The others give once, few or many, or a class for an expanded clone.

TRBV5-4	16	.	TRBJ2-1	TRBD2	TGTGCCAGCAGCAAGGGACTAGCGGGGGGTTACAATGAGCAGTTCTTC	CASSKGLAGGYNEQFF
TRBV5-8	16	.	TRBJ2-5	.	TGTGCCAGCAGCCTGGGGCGGACACCGATACAAGAGACCCAGTACTTC	CASSLGRTPIQETQYF
TRBV5-4	17	once	TRBJ2-7	TRBD1	TGTGCCAGCAGCTTGGAACCGGACAGGGCCAGCTCCTACGAGCAGTACTTC	CASSLEPDRASSYEQYF
TRBV7-9	19	.	TRBJ2-7	.	TGTGCCAGTAGCTTCACCCTGGAGTCTCACTTCCCTCCCGACTACGAGCAGTACTTC	CASSFTLESHFPPDYEQYF
TRBV4-1	15	.	TRBJ2-5	TRBD2	TGCGCCAGCAGCCAAGGACTAGCTAGCGGAGAGACCCAGTACTTC	CASSQGLASGETQYF
TRBV4-1	15	.	TRBJ2-1	TRBD1	TGCGCCAGCAGCCTTAGAATGGGTCAGGGGGATGAGCAGTTCTTC	CASSLRMGQGDEQFF
TRBV28	14	.	TRBJ2-7	.	TGTGCCAGCAGTTTACAGGGAAGCATTAACGAGCAGTACTTC	CASSLQGSINEQYF
TRBV19	15	.	TRBJ2-7	.	TGTGCCAGTAGCCCAGGGCAGGGGGGCACCTACGAGCAGTACTTC	CASSPGQGGTYEQYF
TRBV9	17	.	TRBJ2-2	TRBD1	TGTGCCAGCAGCGCGGGTAAGGGACAGGGGAACACCGGGGAGCTGTTTTTT	CASSAGKGQGNTGELFF
TRBV30	13	.	TRBJ1-1	.	TGTGCCTGGAGTGTATACGGAAGCGGTAAAGCTTTCTTT	CAWSVYGSGKAFF
TRBV5-1	17	.	TRBJ2-3	TRBD2	TGCGCCAGCAGCTTGGAACCTAGCGGGAGTTTCACAGATACGCAGTATTTT	CASSLEPSGSFTDTQYF
TRBV5-4	13	.	TRBJ2-3	TRBD2	TGTGCCAGCAGCAACCTAGCGGGGGGAGCGCAGTATTTT	CASSNLAGGAQYF
TRBV18	18	.	TRBJ2-1	TRBD2	TGTGCCAGCTCAGGACGGGTGGGCGGCGGGAGCTCCTACAATGAGCAGTTCTTC	CASSGRVGGGSSYNEQFF
TRBV11-2	14	.	TRBJ1-2	TRBD1	TGTGCCAGCAGCTTAATGGGGACAGGCTATGGCTACACCTTC	CASSLMGTGYGYTF
TRBV13	18	.	TRBJ2-7	.	TGTGCCAGCAGCTTAAGCGGTCTTACGGGCTACCTCGTCTACGAGCAGTACTTC	CASSLSGLTGYLVYEQYF
TRBV28	16	.	TRBJ2-3	TRBD1	TGTGCCAGCAGTCTTTGGACAGGGGGAATCACAGATACGCAGTATTTT	CASSLWTGGITDTQYF
TRBV21-1	15	.	TRBJ2-7	.	TGTGCCAGCAGGGGGACGGGAGTTAACTCCTACGAGCAGTACTTC	CASRGTGVNSYEQYF
TRBV7-2	17	few	TRBJ1-1	.	TGTGCCAGCAGTTCTCCCCTTTTGGGCAGGCAGTGGACTGAAGCTTTCTTT	CASSSPLLGRQWTEAFF
TRBV19	15	.	TRBJ2-3	TRBD1	TGTGCCAGTAGTGTCGAGGACAGGGTAATGTATACGCAGTATTTT	CASSVEDRVMYTQYF
TRBV9	17	.	TRBJ2-2	TRBD2	TGTGCCAGCAGCGTAGGGTTCAGCGGGATGGGCACCGGGGAGCTGTTTTTT	CASSVGFSGMGTGELFF
TRBV28	15	.	TRBJ1-2	TRBD1	TGTGCCAGCAGTATAACCGGGACAGGGGATCATGGCTACACCTTC	CASSITGTGDHGYTF
TRBV5-6	17	.	TRBJ1-5	TRBD1	TGTGCCAGCAGCTTGTATCAGGGGGCTGGATCCAATCAGCCCCAGCATTTT	CASSLYQGAGSNQPQHF
TRBV5-4	14	.	TRBJ2-7	TRBD1	TGTGCCAGCAGCCCGGGACAGGGAAGCTCCGAGCAGTACTTC	CASSPGQGSSEQYF
TRBV6-5	14	.	TRBJ1-2	.	TGTGCCAGCCGAGGACAGCAACAAAGAGATGGCTACACCTTC	CASRGQQQRDGYTF
TRBV7-8	16	once	TRBJ1-4	TRBD1	TGTGCCAGCAGCTTAGGGAGACAGGGCCTAAATGAAAAACTGTTTTTT	CASSLGRQGLNEKLFF
TRBV19	15	.	TRBJ1-2	TRBD1	TGTGCCAGTAGCTTCGGACAGGGGGCTAACTATGGCTACACCTTC	CASSFGQGANYGYTF
TRBV11-2	12	.	TRBJ1-6	.	TGTGCCAGCAGCTCCACTTATTCACCCCTCCACTTT	CASSSTYSPLHF
TRBV6-1	14	.	TRBJ1-2	TRBD1	TGTGCCAGCAGGGGGACAGAAAGAAACTATGGCTACACCTTC	CASRGTERNYGYTF
TRBV11-2	12	once	TRBJ2-3	.	TGTGCCAGCAGCACTAGGTCATCAACGCAGTATTTT	CASSTRSSTQYF
TRBV7-3	14	few	TRBJ2-5	TRBD1	TGTGCCAGCAGCCAAAGGGACAGGCAAGAGACCCAGTACTTC	CASSQRDRQETQYF
TRBV7-9	14	.	TRBJ2-7	.	TGTGCCAGCAGCTTTGACGGAGGCTCCTACGAGCAGTACTTC	CASSFDGGSYEQYF
TRBV11-2	15	.	TRBJ2-1	TRBD2	TGTGCCAGCTCAGGCTGGAGCGGGGGGGCTGGGGAGCAGTTCTTC	CASSGWSGGAGEQFF
TRBV2	13	.	TRBJ1-1	TRBD1	TGTGCCAGCAGAGACAGGGTTAACACTGAAGCTTTCTTT	CASRDRVNTEAFF
TRBV6-1	11	.	TRBJ2-3	.	TGTGCCACCTCACACACAGATACGCAGTATTTT	CATSHTDTQYF
TRBV6-1	14	few	TRBJ1-4	TRBD1	TGTGCCAGCATTCCGGGACAGGGAAGCGAAAAACTGTTTTTT	CASIPGQGSEKLFF
TRBV25-1	14	.	TRBJ1-5	.	TGTGCCAGCAGTGAATCAGGGGAAAGTCAGCCCCAGCATTTT	CASSESGESQPQHF
TRBV9	16	.	TRBJ2-5	TRBD2	TGTGCCAGCAGCAAATCGGGCGGGGGGGCCGGCGAGACCCAGTACTTC	CASSKSGGGAGETQYF
TRBV27	13	.	TRBJ1-4	.	TGTGCCAGCCGAGGACTGGGGAGAGAAAAACTGTTTTTT	CASRGLGREKLFF
TRBV28	17	.	TRBJ2-1	TRBD2	TGTGCCAGCAGTTTATGGACTAGCGGGGGGGCCCCCCATGAGCAGTTCTTC	CASSLWTSGGAPHEQFF
TRBV4-1	18	.	TRBJ1-2	TRBD1	TGCGCCAGCAGCCCCCTCCCGGGACAGGGGGCGAGGGTCGACGGCTACACCTTC	CASSPLPGQGARVDGYTF
TRBV6-4	16	few	TRBJ2-1	TRBD1	TGTGCCAGCAGTGAAGGAGGGACAGGGGTCTACAATGAGCAGTTCTTC	CASSEGGTGVYNEQFF
TRBV7-2	17	.	TRBJ2-5	.	TGTGCCAGCAGCTTACCTCCGCGGACAGCGATCCAAGAGACCCAGTACTTC	CASSLPPRTAIQETQYF
TRBV18	14	.	TRBJ1-3	.	TGTGCCAGCTCACCTGGGACTTCTGGAAACACCATATATTTT	CASSPGTSGNTIYF
TRBV6-6	13	.	TRBJ1-2	TRBD1	TGTGCCAGCAGTGGACAGGGGGTTAGTGGCTACACCTTC	CASSGQGVSGYTF
TRBV2	13	.	TRBJ2-7	.	TGTGCCAGCAGTGGCAGGGAAACCTACGAGCAGTACTTC	CASSGRETYEQYF
TRBV27	14	.	TRBJ2-7	.	TGTGCCAGCAGTTTGGGAGTGACGGCCTACGAGCAGTACTTC	CASSLGVTAYEQYF
TRBV15	16	.	TRBJ1-2	.	TGTGCCACCAGCAGATCCGGACAGACAACCGTCTATGGCTACACCTTC	CATSRSGQTTVYGYTF
TRBV4-1	16	.	TRBJ2-7	TRBD1	TGCGCCAGCAGCCAGGGGCAAGACAGGGGGGTCTACGAGCAGTACTTC	CASSQGQDRGVYEQYF
TRBV11-3	15	.	TRBJ1-1	.	TGTGCCAGCAGCTTAGGAGGGGGGGTCGTGACTGAAGCTTTCTTT	CASSLGGGVVTEAFF
TRBV11-2	14	.	TRBJ2-1	TRBD1	TGTGCCAGCAGCCCCGGGACAGGATACAATGAGCAGTTCTTC	CASSPGTGYNEQFF
TRBV11-2	13	.	TRBJ1-4	.	TGTGCCAGCAGCCGACTGCAGAATGAAAAACTGTTTTTT	CASSRLQNEKLFF
TRBV6-1	14	few	TRBJ1-2	.	TGTGCCAGCAGGCATCACAGGGAAGCCTATGGCTACACCTTC	CASRHHREAYGYTF
TRBV9	17	once	TRBJ2-3	TRBD2	TGTGCCAGCAGCCTCCCGACTAGCGGGTTTAGCACAGATACGCAGTATTTT	CASSLPTSGFSTDTQYF
TRBV6-5	12	.	TRBJ2-7	.	TGTGCCAGCAGTTTGGACAGTTACGAGCAGTACTTC	CASSLDSYEQYF
TRBV12-5	18	once	TRBJ2-3	TRBD2	TGTGCTAGTGGTTGGGGACTGGAGGGTAGCGGGGGCACAGATACGCAGTATTTT	CASGWGLEGSGGTDTQYF
TRBV29-1	13	.	TRBJ1-4	.	TGCAGCGTTGTATGGGTCTGGAGTGAAAAACTGTTTTTT	CSVVWVWSEKLFF
TRBV27	17	once	TRBJ1-5	TRBD1	TGTGCCAGCAGTTTATCCTTTGAGGGGGCAGTTGGCCAGCCCCAGCATTTT	CASSLSFEGAVGQPQHF
TRBV5-5	14	.	TRBJ2-7	.	TGTGCCAGCAGCTTCGCCTTGCAGGGTGTCGAGCAGTACTTC	CASSFALQGVEQYF
TRBV7-9	15	.	TRBJ2-6	.	TGTGCCAGCAGCTCCGACACCTCTGGGGCCAACGTCCTGACTTTC	CASSSDTSGANVLTF
TRBV6-1	13	.	TRBJ2-5	.	TGTGCCAGCATTCTGGACAGAGAAGAGACCCAGTACTTC	CASILDREETQYF